Listed here are 11 T cell receptor beta chains from one sample, sequenced in a study of T-cell reconstitution after alpha-beta-depleted transplantation in children. Unique molecular identifiers were incorporated during preparation of the TCRbeta library. TCRdb used MiXCR to reprocess the PCR reads, holding one entry per CDR3 protein. This table holds a few hundred thousand distinct CDR3 sequences, roughly an eighth found once. The sequencing here drew on PBMCs from the stem cell graft donor, taken from the stem cell graft. Receptors were obtained from a human donor who donated a stem cell graft to a child with combined immunodeficiency.

This clonotype has only a few counts. The rearrangement uses TRBV7-8 and TRBJ2-3; no clear D. The V gene's germline CDR1 is SGHVS and CDR2 FQNEAQ. V was shortened by 7 bases and J by 0 bases, with 17 bases between the two germline ends. This CDR3 is built from 16 residues. In DNA form, the CDR3 reads TGTGCCAGCAAACAAAACAGAGCCTCTAGCACAGATACGCAGTATTTT. Its protein product is CASKQNRASSTDTQYF.

The V call is TRBV7-2, the J call TRBJ2-5; 7 nucleotides match TRBD1. There are 18 residues in the CDR3. The J segment lost 2 bases and the V segment lost 0 bases, leaving 12 bases of the junction unmatched. CDR1 is SGHTA and CDR2 is FQGNSA in the germline V gene. In DNA form, the CDR3 reads TGTGCCAGCAGCTTAGCGGCCCCGACAGGGTTACCTCAAGAGACCCAGTACTTC. Encoded protein: CASSLAAPTGLPQETQYF.

This clonotype was recorded a few times. The J gene is TRBJ2-7, the V gene TRBV9, with D unclear. Trimming removed 4 bases at V and 5 bases at J, with 10 bases between. The germline V gene has CDR1 SGDLS and CDR2 YYNGEE. This CDR3 has 12 residues. CDR3 nucleotides: TGTGCCAGCAGCCCGCGACCAAACGAGCAGTACTTC. Translating gives CASSPRPNEQYF.

This clonotype was detected a few times. The chain employs TRBV6-5 and TRBJ1-6, with D possibly being TRBD1 (5 bases). There are 16 residues in the CDR3. Germline assignment: CDR1 MNHEY and CDR2 SVGAGI. Trimming removed 4 bases from V and 6 bases from J, with 16 bases in between. The CDR3 bases are TGTGCCAGCAGTTTATCAACGGGACCACTTAATTCACCCCTCCACTTT. It encodes CASSLSTGPLNSPLHF.

This chain links TRBV29-1 with TRBJ1-1; D ambiguous. CDR3 size: 12 residues. Germline CDR1 and CDR2: SQVTM and ANQGSEA. V gave up 5 bases and J gave up 5 bases, with 12 bases separating them. The CDR3, as DNA: TGCAGCGTTTCCGACGGTGGGACTGAAGCTTTCTTT. Amino acid sequence: CSVSDGGTEAFF.

The chain links TRBV20-1 to TRBJ2-7; 10 nucleotides align to TRBD2. With V trimmed by 5 bases and J by 2 bases, 6 bases remained unmatched. There are 14 residues in the CDR3. Germline CDR1 is DFQATT and CDR2 is SNEGSKA (reference sequence). The CDR3 DNA is TGCAGTGCTGGTTCTAGCGGGGGCCCCTACGAGCAGTACTTC. Translated: CSAGSSGGPYEQYF.

This clonotype was observed at least ten times. The CDR3 region is CASSLPGHPSGGEQFF. For the CDR3, the DNA is TGTGCCAGCAGTCTCCCGGGACATCCCTCGGGGGGTGAGCAGTTCTTC. This rearrangement joins TRBV11-2 to TRBJ2-1, with D possibly TRBD2 on 7 matching bases. Per germline, CDR1 SGHAT and CDR2 FQNNGV. Trimming cost V 6 bases and J 9 bases, with 24 bases left between them. The CDR3 length is 16 residues. The full variable domain, in which reference TRBV11-2 and TRBJ2-1 provide the parts outside the CDR3, is EAGVAQSPRYKIIEKRQSVAFWCNPISGHATLYWYQQILGQGPKLLIQFQNNGVVDDSQLPKDRFSAERLKGVDSTLKIQPAKLEDSAVYLCASSLPGHPSGGEQFFGPGTRLTVL.

The rearrangement uses TRBV10-3 and TRBJ2-3; possibly TRBD2 for D (6 bases). V was clipped by 11 bases and J by 2 bases, with 17 bases between them. Germline lookup yields CDR1 ENHRY and CDR2 SYGVKD. This CDR3 is 14 amino acids long. The CDR3 bases are TGTGCCGCAAACCCGGGACTCGACACAGATACGCAGTATTTT. This gives the protein CAANPGLDTDTQYF.

The chain uses TRBV2 and TRBJ2-2; TRBD2 is a possible D gene (5 bases). Germline V CDR1 and CDR2: SNHLY, FYNNEI. The CDR3 runs to 14 residues. With 9 bases removed from V and 0 bases from J, the gap between germline ends came to 11 bases. CDR3 sequence: CASRFGANTGELFF. The CDR3 DNA reads TGTGCCAGTAGGTTCGGGGCGAACACCGGGGAGCTGTTTTTT.

This clonotype occurred many times. The chain recombines TRBV2 with TRBJ2-2, with 8 bases identical to TRBD1. The CDR3 totals 13 residues. Trimming at V came to 4 bases and at J to 6 bases, leaving 1 base not matched to a gene. Per germline, CDR1 SNHLY and CDR2 FYNNEI. The CDR3 loop reads CASSVQGAGELFF. The CDR3 DNA is TGTGCCAGCAGTGTACAGGGGGCCGGGGAGCTGTTTTTT.

The sample holds a few counts of this clonotype. It may be a read error: a sequence one base away is much more abundant. V usage is TRBV12-3 or TRBV12-4 and J usage is TRBJ2-3; D call uncertain. The CDR3 is 15 residues long. Trimming took off 0 bases at V and 0 bases at J, with 7 bases between the two ends. DNA of the CDR3: TGTGCCAGCAGTTTAGCGCTGGGCAGCACAGATACGCAGTATTTT. Amino acids: CASSLALGSTDTQYF.